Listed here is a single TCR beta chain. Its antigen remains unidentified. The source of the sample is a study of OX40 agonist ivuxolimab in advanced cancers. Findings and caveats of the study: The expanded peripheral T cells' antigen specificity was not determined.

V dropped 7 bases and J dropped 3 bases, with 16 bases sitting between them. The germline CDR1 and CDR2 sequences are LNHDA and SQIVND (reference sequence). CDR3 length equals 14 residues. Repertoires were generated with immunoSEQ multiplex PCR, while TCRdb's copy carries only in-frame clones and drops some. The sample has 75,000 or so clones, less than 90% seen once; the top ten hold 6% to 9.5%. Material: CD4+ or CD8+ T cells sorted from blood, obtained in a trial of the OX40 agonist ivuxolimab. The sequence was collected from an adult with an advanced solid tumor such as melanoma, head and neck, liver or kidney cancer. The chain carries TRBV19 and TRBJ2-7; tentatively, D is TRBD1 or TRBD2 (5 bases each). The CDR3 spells CASNTPGAVYEQYF. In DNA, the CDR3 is TGTGCCAGTAACACCCCCGGGGCTGTCTACGAGCAGTACTTC.